This T cell receptor (beta chain) was retrieved from a study of PD-1 blockade in mismatch repair-deficient tumors. Study-wide context: Enrolled about 2012-2016, patients had progressing, pretreated mismatch repair-deficient cancers of 12 to 13 types.

Whole-study findings and limits: After pembrolizumab, tumor-resident clones rose rapidly, then generally contracted before radiologic responses.

As to this clone: Its matching antigen is unknown.

Unmatched junction bases numbered 13, after V lost 0 bases and J lost 2 bases. The CDR3 extends over 20 amino acids. CDR1 and CDR2 from the germline V gene are SGDLS and YYNGEE. All patients were mismatch repair deficient, assessed by either PCR or immunohistochemistry. The TCR-sequenced patients were a few responders to pembrolizumab. Data came from immunoSEQ multiplex PCR; TCRdb stores just in-frame clones and leaves some out. This sample has about 35,000 clones; 75% to 90% occur once, and the top ten carry under 3.5%. This clonotype originated in an adult with mismatch repair-deficient cancer. Specimen: PBMCs, collected around 6 weeks after starting pembrolizumab. The chain couples TRBV9 to TRBJ2-2; 10 nucleotides align to TRBD2. The CDR3, as DNA: TGTGCCAGCAGCGTAGAGGCTAGCGGGAGTTTTTTTCTCAACACCGGGGAGCTGTTTTTT. This translates into CASSVEASGSFFLNTGELFF.